The 13 T cell receptor beta chains reported below all come from one sample, sequenced in a study of shared clonotypes between healthy human individuals. Sequencing was performed with immunoSEQ multiplex PCR; in TCRdb, only in-frame clones are kept and a portion is missing. The profile shows some 2,100,000 clones, almost 96% of them singletons. Sequencing used naive CD4+ T cells sorted from blood. The sample's subset: CD45RA+ positively selected. Source of these receptors: a young man in good health.

For this clone: This same CDR3 is encoded by further DNA sequences in the sample. This chain uses TRBV5-1 with TRBJ2-2, with D unresolved. The CDR3 spans 13 residues. Germline assignment: CDR1 SGHRS and CDR2 YFSETQ. V gave up 2 bases and J gave up 2 bases, with 4 bases separating them. CDR3: CASSLLNTGELFF. The CDR3 nucleotides read TGCGCCAGCAGCTTACTAAACACCGGGGAGCTGTTTTTT.

The V and J genes are TRBV19 and TRBJ1-2, with D hard to call. This CDR3 is 13 amino acids long. CDR1 is LNHDA, CDR2 SQIVND, per germline (reference sequence). The V and J ends lost 6 bases and 0 bases respectively, with 8 bases between them. CDR3 in DNA: TGTGCCAGTAGCACGTTACCTAACTATGGCTACACCTTC. It is translated as CASSTLPNYGYTF.

The chain couples TRBV5-4 to TRBJ1-3; D is unresolved. This CDR3 comprises 18 residues. V gave up 0 bases and J gave up 0 bases, with 16 bases separating them. Germline loops: CDR1 SGHNT, CDR2 YYREEE (reference sequence). CDR3 sequence: CASSLAPGAQLSGNTIYF. As DNA, the CDR3 is TGTGCCAGCAGCTTGGCCCCCGGAGCTCAGCTCTCTGGAAACACCATATATTTT.

Concerning this clone itself: The sample carries other DNA sequences with the same CDR3. The CDR3: CASSPGGPNEKLFF. The CDR3, as DNA: TGCGCCAGCAGCCCGGGAGGGCCAAATGAAAAACTGTTTTTT. The rearrangement uses TRBV5-1 and TRBJ1-4, with no clear D. V shed 4 bases and J shed 5 bases, with 12 bases lying between them. Germline CDR1 reads SGHRS; CDR2 reads YFSETQ. This CDR3 has 14 residues.

CDR3 nucleotides: TGCGCCAGCAGCCAAGAGGGTCCCCTAGGCAATGAGCAGTTCTTC. This codes for CASSQEGPLGNEQFF. This chain joins TRBV4-3 and TRBJ2-1; no clear D. V gave up 0 bases and J gave up 6 bases, with 12 bases separating them. There are 15 residues in the CDR3. Germline V gene data show CDR1 as LGHNA and CDR2 as YSLEER.

This chain joins TRBV28 and TRBJ2-2; D remains unclear. Germline V CDR1 and CDR2: MDHEN, SYDVKM. V lost 7 bases, J lost 6 bases, and 0 bases lay in between. This CDR3 has 9 residues. In DNA, the CDR3 is TGTGCCAGCACCGGGGAGCTGTTTTTT. As protein: CASTGELFF.

V is TRBV6-5 and J is TRBJ2-2; a possible D gene is TRBD1 (6 bases). The CDR3 has 15 amino acids. Germline lookup yields CDR1 MNHEY and CDR2 SVGAGI. Trimming left V 6 bases short and J 7 bases short, with 18 bases between. The CDR3 nucleotides are TGTGCCAGCAGGACCGGGACACTAGGGAGCGGGGAGCTGTTTTTT. Translated: CASRTGTLGSGELFF.

The chain carries TRBV6-5 and TRBJ2-4, with D tentatively TRBD2 (6 bases). This CDR3 spans 14 amino acids. V lost 5 bases, J lost 4 bases, and 12 bases lay in between. Looked up from germline, CDR1 is MNHEY and CDR2 is SVGAGI. The chain's CDR3 is CASSPGGVKNIQYF. DNA for the CDR3: TGTGCCAGCAGTCCAGGCGGGGTGAAAAACATTCAGTACTTC.

CDR3 nucleotide sequence: TGTGCCAGCAGTGCAATTACCGAGACTAGCGTGGGAGGGATAGATACGCAGTATTTT. This translates into CASSAITETSVGGIDTQYF. V is TRBV28 and J is TRBJ2-3; 8 bases map to TRBD2. The CDR3 sequence is 19 residues long. Looked up from germline, CDR1 is MDHEN and CDR2 is SYDVKM. The V and J ends lost 5 bases and 5 bases, in that order; junction bases with no gene match: 21.

The V and J genes are TRBV29-1 and TRBJ2-1; no clear D gene. Germline CDR1 SQVTM, CDR2 ANQGSEA. V lost 4 bases and J lost 1, with 8 bases in between. The CDR3 runs to 13 residues. CDR3 nucleotides: TGCAGCGTTGTTAAGGGTTCCTACAATGAGCAGTTCTTC. It specifies CSVVKGSYNEQFF.

The genes are TRBV4-3 and TRBJ2-7, with a weak D call TRBD1 (5 bases). CDR1 and CDR2 from the germline V gene are LGHNA and YSLEER. Trimming removed 4 bases at V and 2 bases at J, with 9 bases between. The CDR3 spans 13 residues. The CDR3 bases are TGCGCCAGCAGCCGAGACAGCACCTACGAGCAGTACTTC. Its translation: CASSRDSTYEQYF.

The V and J genes are TRBV6-5 and TRBJ2-5; 7 nucleotides agree with TRBD2. The length of the CDR3 is 15 residues. The germline V gene has CDR1 MNHEY and CDR2 SVGAGI. The J segment lost 5 bases and the V segment lost 0 bases, leaving 6 bases of the junction unmatched. The chain's CDR3 is CASSYSAGVGETQYF. The CDR3 nucleotides are TGTGCCAGCAGTTACTCGGCGGGGGTTGGGGAGACCCAGTACTTC.

The rearrangement uses TRBV10-3 and TRBJ1-6; TRBD1 is a possible D gene (5 bases). Germline CDR1 ENHRY, CDR2 SYGVKD. The CDR3 has 15 residues. Between the trimmed V and J ends, which lost 4 bases and 4 bases, there was a span of 11 bases. CDR3 in DNA: TGTGCCATCAGTGGGGGGACGGAATATAATTCACCCCTCCACTTT. Its translation: CAISGGTEYNSPLHF.